This TCR beta chain was documented in a study of beta chain features in type 1 diabetes. Study findings and constraints: Patients' naive, central memory and regulatory TCRB repertoires appeared more alike than those of healthy donors. Type 1 diabetes patients had fewer VDJ junction insertions and more deletions. Significant though moderate, a shortening of TCRB CDR3s appeared in all four CD4+ subsets of Type 1 diabetes patients.

In the case of this clone: The target antigen is unknown.

Trimming stripped 4 bases from V and 4 bases from J, with 16 bases between. The CDR3 runs 15 residues. The V gene's germline CDR1 is SGHRS and CDR2 YFSETQ. Reverse transcribing all isolated RNA meant expressed TCRB transcripts were sequenced. Produced via immunoSEQ multiplex PCR; TCRdb's table is partial and in-frame only. The sample lists 300,000 or so clones; approximately 8.2% were seen once. Purities over 95% were achieved in all sorted populations. The TCR sequence derives from a young woman in good health. The gene calls are TRBV5-1 and TRBJ2-3; the D is unclear. Material for sequencing was central memory CD4+ T cells from blood. The DNA for the CDR3 is TGCGCCAGCAGCCTCCAATCAGCAGTCGCAGATACGCAGTATTTT. Translating gives CASSLQSAVADTQYF. Variable domain in full (rest from reference TRBV5-1 and TRBJ2-3): KAGVTQTPRYLIKTRGQQVTLSCSPISGHRSVSWYQQTPGQGLQFLFEYFSETQRNKGNFPGRFSGRQFSNSRSEMNVSTLELGDSALYLCASSLQSAVADTQYFGPGTRLTVL.